The sequence of this TCR beta chain was determined in a study of shared clonotypes between healthy human individuals. In the original workflow: Filtering differed since immunoSEQ provided only junctions, with no quality scores. Generated by immunoSEQ multiplex PCR, the TCRdb table keeps only in-frame clones and is missing some. D and trimming come from the DNA, and the V and J calls and clone size come from that table. The repertoire has millions of clones, 85% to 95% of them found once; the top ten carry more than 1.5%. General study results and limits: Sharing across four donors was highest in naive CD4 (approximately 5%) and lowest in memory CD8 (roughly 0.4%). Exclusively blood specimens were collected; tissue repertoires likely differ.

Trimming removed 4 bases from V and 0 bases from J; junction bases left unmatched: 6. Germline assignment: CDR1 SGHRS and CDR2 YFSETQ. The CDR3 is 15 residues long. Only CD45RO-negative cells positively selected for CCR7 counted as naive CD8 cells, so terminally differentiated effector memory CD45RA+ cells were excluded. Note on this clone: The target antigen is unknown.

This clonotype was obtained from a young man in good health. Some clones in this sample may be carry-over from other donors' samples. The sample was naive CD8+ T cells from PBMCs. The rearrangement uses TRBV5-1 and TRBJ1-1; 7 bases line up with TRBD1. The CDR3, as DNA: TGCGCCAGCAGCGAAAGACAGGGACTGAACACTGAAGCTTTCTTT. Protein sequence: CASSERQGLNTEAFF.